Below are 28 T cell receptor beta chains sequenced from a single sample in a study of shared clonotypes between healthy human individuals. Naive-designated CD8 cells lacked CD45RO, were positively enriched for CCR7, and omitted terminally differentiated effector memory CD45RA+ cells. Clones were sequenced by immunoSEQ multiplex PCR, and TCRdb holds only the in-frame ones, with some missing. Counted here are just over 2,000,000 clones, less than 95% occurring once; the ten biggest clones make up 0.9% to 1.4%. Input material: naive CD8+ T cells sorted from blood. The receptors stem from a man younger than 35 in good health.

The gene calls are TRBV27 and TRBJ1-4; the D gene is possibly TRBD1 (6 bases). V lost 5 bases and J 5 bases, leaving 24 bases between the germline ends. Germline V CDR1 and CDR2: MNHEY, SMNVEV (reference sequence). The CDR3 has 18 residues. In DNA form, the CDR3 reads TGTGCCAGCAGTCCCAAGGGACACCCCTTAGAACGAAATGAAAAACTGTTTTTT. It codes for CASSPKGHPLERNEKLFF.

The chain has TRBV7-6 and TRBJ2-7; 7 nucleotides align to TRBD2. The germline V gene encodes CDR1 SGHVS and CDR2 FNYEAQ. CDR3 size: 14 residues. J gave up 2 bases and V 3 bases, and 4 bases lay outside the gene matches. CDR3 in DNA: TGTGCCAGCAGCTTCCGGGGGGAAACCTACGAGCAGTACTTC. Protein sequence: CASSFRGETYEQYF.

This clone was detected once. A read error is likely here: a far larger clone is one base away. The same CDR3 can be traced to other DNA sequences in this sample. The genes are TRBV7-6 and TRBJ2-7, with D perhaps being TRBD1 or TRBD2 (5 bases each). The V end was cut by 3 bases, the J end by 6 bases, with 6 bases between. The CDR3 consists of 11 residues. CDR1 is SGHVS and CDR2 is FNYEAQ in the germline V gene. The chain's CDR3 is CASSFGGEQYF. For the CDR3, the DNA is TGTGCCAGCAGCTTTGGGGGCGAGCAGTACTTC.

DNA of the CDR3: TGTGCCAGCAGCTTGGGCTTTCAAGAGACCCAGTACTTC. It yields the protein CASSLGFQETQYF. The V and J genes are TRBV5-4 and TRBJ2-5; D gene ambiguous. Between the trimmed V and J ends, which lost 0 bases and 2 bases, there was a span of 5 bases. The germline V gene has CDR1 SGHNT and CDR2 YYREEE (reference sequence). The CDR3 has 13 residues.

V and J are TRBV13 and TRBJ2-7; 15 nucleotides align to TRBD2. This CDR3 spans 17 amino acids. Germline loops: CDR1 PRHDT, CDR2 FYEKMQ (reference sequence). The V and J ends lost 4 bases and 3 bases, in that order; junction bases with no gene match: 7. The CDR3 is CASSSRTSGRALYEQYF. The CDR3 DNA is TGTGCCAGCAGCTCTAGGACTAGCGGGAGGGCCCTCTACGAGCAGTACTTC.

This chain links TRBV7-2 with TRBJ1-1; D unclear. Trimming cost V 5 bases and J 1 base, with 8 bases left between them. This CDR3 is 13 amino acids long. Germline V CDR1 and CDR2: SGHTA, FQGNSA. In nucleotides, the CDR3 is TGTGCCAGCAGCCGTGATTCGAACACTGAAGCTTTCTTT. Its protein is CASSRDSNTEAFF.

V is TRBV19 and J is TRBJ2-5, with 8 bases identical to TRBD1. The germline gives CDR1 LNHDA, CDR2 SQIVND (reference sequence). Losses at the gene ends were 3 bases for V and 2 bases for J; bases not matched to a gene: 8. The CDR3 is 16 residues long. CDR3 in DNA: TGTGCCAGTAGTATGGGGACAGGAGCGAGACAAGAGACCCAGTACTTC. Translating it yields CASSMGTGARQETQYF.

This clone was recorded only once. The chain uses TRBV6-5 and TRBJ1-2, with TRBD1 matching 9 bases. Germline CDR1 and CDR2: MNHEY and SVGAGI. Trimming cost V 2 bases and J 6 bases; bases outside gene matches: 4. CDR3 length equals 14 residues. The CDR3 protein is CASSYTRTGDGYTF. In DNA form, the CDR3 reads TGTGCCAGCAGTTACACCCGGACAGGGGATGGCTACACCTTC.

The V and J genes are TRBV27 and TRBJ2-7; a weak D match, TRBD1 (6 bases). The CDR3 extends over 13 amino acids. V was pared by 4 bases and J by 3 bases, with 10 bases between. Germline V gives CDR1 MNHEY, CDR2 SMNVEV (reference sequence). CDR3: CASSYRVLYEQYF. Here the CDR3 DNA reads TGTGCCAGCAGTTACAGGGTGCTCTACGAGCAGTACTTC.

This chain links TRBV6-6 with TRBJ1-5, with D tentatively TRBD1 (6 bases). The CDR3 consists of 14 residues. The V end lost 5 bases, the J end lost 5 bases, and 13 bases lay between the germline ends. Per the germline V gene, CDR1 is MNHNY and CDR2 is SVGAGI (reference sequence). As DNA, the CDR3 is TGTGCCAGCAGTACAGCAGGGGACTATCAGCCCCAGCATTTT. Protein sequence: CASSTAGDYQPQHF.

The chain recombines TRBV19 with TRBJ1-2, with D tentatively TRBD1 (6 bases). The germline gives CDR1 LNHDA, CDR2 SQIVND (reference sequence). Trimming removed 5 bases from V and 5 bases from J, with 18 bases in between. The CDR3 extends over 15 amino acids. The CDR3 bases are TGTGCCAGTAGTCCCCTCTCGGACAGCCCTTATGGCTACACCTTC. Translated: CASSPLSDSPYGYTF. The full variable domain, rest sourced from reference TRBV19 and TRBJ1-2, is DGGITQSPKYLFRKEGQNVTLSCEQNLNHDAMYWYRQDPGQGLRLIYYSQIVNDFQKGDIAEGYSVSREKKESFPLTVTSAQKNPTAFYLCASSPLSDSPYGYTFGSGTRLTVV.

The chain carries TRBV21-1 and TRBJ2-7; the DNA was not used to check the table's D call, TRBD1. TRBV21-1 constitutes a pseudogene. There are 18 residues in the CDR3. CDR3: CASSKSGPRGNSSYEQYF. CDR3 sequence (DNA): TGTGCCAGCAGCAAATCGGGCCCGAGGGGGAACAGCTCATACGAGCAGTACTTC.

This clone was recorded only once. The rearrangement joins TRBV6-5 to TRBJ2-3; D is tentatively TRBD1 or TRBD2 (5 bases each). CDR1 and CDR2 from the germline V gene are MNHEY and SVGAGI. The CDR3 consists of 15 residues. V was clipped by 0 bases and J by 8 bases, with 15 bases between them. CDR3 nucleotides: TGTGCCAGCAGTTACTCGATTGAGGGGATGGGTACGCAGTATTTT. Protein: CASSYSIEGMGTQYF.

This clone appeared a single time. This CDR3 is also generated by other DNA sequences in the sample. The chain links TRBV6-5 to TRBJ1-1; 7 bases fit TRBD1. The CDR3 contains 14 residues. Germline lookup yields CDR1 MNHEY and CDR2 SVGAGI. The ends lost 2 bases at V and 1 base at J; junction bases unmatched: 1. DNA of the CDR3: TGTGCCAGCAGTTACCAGGGGGGGAACACTGAAGCTTTCTTT. It translates to CASSYQGGNTEAFF.

The genes are TRBV6-5 and TRBJ2-7, with D possibly being TRBD2 (6 bases). CDR1 is MNHEY and CDR2 is SVGAGI in the germline V gene. The CDR3 loop spans 14 amino acids. Deletions cut 7 bases from V and 4 bases from J, with 17 bases between. CDR3 coding DNA: TGTGCCAGCAAATTGGCGGCGGCGGGGTACGAGCAGTACTTC. Translation gives CASKLAAAGYEQYF.

CDR3 loop: CASSFWGSSYEQYF. The DNA of the CDR3 is TGTGCCAGCAGCTTCTGGGGGTCCTCCTACGAGCAGTACTTC. The V call is TRBV5-4, the J call TRBJ2-7, with D perhaps assigned TRBD1 or TRBD2 (5 bases each). The CDR3 sequence is 14 residues long. V lost 2 bases, J lost 0 bases, and 9 bases lay in between. Germline CDR1 reads SGHNT; CDR2 reads YYREEE (reference sequence). The full variable domain, completed using reference TRBV5-4 and TRBJ2-7, is ETGVTQSPTHLIKTRGQQVTLRCSSQSGHNTVSWYQQALGQGPQFIFQYYREEENGRGNFPPRFSGLQFPNYSSELNVNALELDDSALYLCASSFWGSSYEQYFGPGTRLTVT.

This clone was recorded only once. The V and J genes are TRBV14 and TRBJ2-7; weak D call: TRBD1 (5 bases). Germline V gives CDR1 SGHDN, CDR2 FVKESK. V was shortened by 1 base and J by 6 bases, with 13 bases between the two germline ends. The CDR3 length is 14 residues. CDR3 loop: CASSQVGQGPEQYF. The CDR3 DNA reads TGTGCCAGCAGCCAAGTGGGCCAGGGTCCCGAGCAGTACTTC.

The chain employs TRBV6-6 and TRBJ2-2; tentatively, D is TRBD1 (5 bases). Between the trimmed V and J ends, which lost 7 bases and 6 bases, there was a span of 12 bases. This CDR3 has 13 amino acids. Germline V gives CDR1 MNHNY, CDR2 SVGAGI (reference sequence). The CDR3 DNA reads TGTGCCAGCACCACAGGAGTCGCCGGGGAGCTGTTTTTT. Protein product: CASTTGVAGELFF.

This chain links TRBV4-3 with TRBJ2-7; 8 bases match TRBD2. The CDR3 contains 18 residues. Germline V CDR1 and CDR2: LGHNA, YSLEER. The junction had 12 bases not matched to a gene; V was cut back by 0 bases and J by 2 bases. The CDR3 nucleotides read TGCGCCAGCAGCCAAGAAAGTCAACTAGCGGTTGACCCCTACGAGCAGTACTTC. This translates into CASSQESQLAVDPYEQYF.

This rearrangement joins TRBV4-3 to TRBJ1-6; D ambiguous. The ends were cut back, 0 bases at V and 5 bases at J, with 20 bases in the middle. Germline CDR1 LGHNA, CDR2 YSLEER. This CDR3 has 19 residues. The CDR3 sequence is CASSQDLWSASNDNSPLHF. The CDR3 coding sequence is TGCGCCAGCAGCCAAGATCTATGGAGTGCCTCTAACGATAATTCACCCCTCCACTTT.

V is TRBV7-9 and J is TRBJ1-3; 8 bases match TRBD1. CDR1 and CDR2 from the germline V gene are SEHNR and FQNEAQ (reference sequence). Losses at the gene ends were 5 bases for V and 7 bases for J; bases not matched to a gene: 7. The CDR3 extends over 14 amino acids. CDR3: CASSRTGGGNTIYF. In nucleotides, the CDR3 is TGTGCCAGCAGCCGCACAGGGGGTGGTAACACCATATATTTT.

V gene TRBV4-2 combines with J gene TRBJ2-5; D possibly uses TRBD1 or TRBD2 (5 bases each). CDR1 LGHNA and CDR2 YNFKEQ come from the germline V gene. Deletions cut 4 bases from V and 1 base from J, with 10 bases between. The CDR3 is 14 amino acids. CDR3 coding DNA: TGTGCCAGCAGCCTCTTGGGGACCCAAGAGACCCAGTACTTC. This sequence encodes CASSLLGTQETQYF.

The chain links TRBV28 to TRBJ2-3; TRBD2 aligns across 10 bases. The CDR3 contains 15 residues. The V and J ends lost 2 bases and 4 bases, in that order; junction bases with no gene match: 3. CDR1 MDHEN and CDR2 SYDVKM come from the germline V gene. CDR3 sequence: CASSLLAGAPDTQYF. The CDR3 DNA reads as TGTGCCAGCAGTTTACTAGCGGGAGCCCCAGATACGCAGTATTTT.

The chain uses TRBV28 and TRBJ1-6; D is perhaps TRBD1 (6 bases). Germline V lookup: CDR1 MDHEN, CDR2 SYDVKM. This CDR3 contains 16 residues. V dropped 1 base and J dropped 5 bases, with 12 bases sitting between them. In DNA form, the CDR3 reads TGTGCCAGCAGTTTATTAGTAGGACAGAATAATTCACCCCTCCACTTT. Protein product: CASSLLVGQNNSPLHF.

V and J are TRBV19 and TRBJ2-5; no clear D gene. Germline V gives CDR1 LNHDA, CDR2 SQIVND (reference sequence). The CDR3 length is 13 residues. Trimming shortened V by 4 bases and J by 3 bases, and 9 bases separated the two germline ends. CDR3 amino acids: CASSTDDEETQYF. CDR3 coding DNA: TGTGCCAGTAGTACAGACGATGAAGAGACCCAGTACTTC.

Worth noting for this clone: This sample includes further DNA sequences coding for the same CDR3. The chain couples TRBV5-1 to TRBJ1-2; tentatively, D is TRBD1 (5 bases). Germline-derived CDR1 and CDR2 are SGHRS and YFSETQ. V lost 0 bases, J lost 4 bases, and 10 bases lay in between. The CDR3 runs 14 residues. CDR3 sequence (DNA): TGCGCCAGCAGCTTGGCCCGGGGCAGCTATGGCTACACCTTC. This encodes CASSLARGSYGYTF.

CDR3 DNA: TGTGCCAGCAGCTTCCCTGGGACTCCGAACTATGGCTACACCTTC. Translating gives CASSFPGTPNYGYTF. The rearrangement uses TRBV7-9 and TRBJ1-2; D perhaps matches TRBD1 (5 bases). Germline V lookup: CDR1 SEHNR, CDR2 FQNEAQ (reference sequence). Trimming removed 3 bases at V and 2 bases at J, with 13 bases between. The CDR3 has 15 residues.

The J gene is TRBJ2-7, the V gene TRBV11-2; D may be TRBD1 or TRBD2 (5 bases each). Per germline, CDR1 SGHAT and CDR2 FQNNGV. The V end was cut by 0 bases, the J end by 3 bases, with 12 bases between. This CDR3 region has 15 residues. The CDR3 region is CASSLERGGGYEQYF. CDR3 in DNA: TGTGCCAGCAGCTTAGAACGGGGCGGCGGCTACGAGCAGTACTTC.